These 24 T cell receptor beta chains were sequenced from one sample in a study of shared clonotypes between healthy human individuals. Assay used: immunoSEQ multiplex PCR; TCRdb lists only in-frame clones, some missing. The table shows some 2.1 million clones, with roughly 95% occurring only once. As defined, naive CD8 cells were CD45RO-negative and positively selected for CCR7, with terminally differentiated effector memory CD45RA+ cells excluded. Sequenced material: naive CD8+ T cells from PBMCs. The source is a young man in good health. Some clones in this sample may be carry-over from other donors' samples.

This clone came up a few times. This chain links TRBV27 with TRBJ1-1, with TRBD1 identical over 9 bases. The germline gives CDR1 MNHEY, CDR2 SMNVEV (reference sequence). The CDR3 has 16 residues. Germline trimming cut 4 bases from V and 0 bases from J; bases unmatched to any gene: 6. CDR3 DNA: TGTGCCAGCAGTTCCTCCGGGACAGGGTTGAACACTGAAGCTTTCTTT. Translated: CASSSSGTGLNTEAFF.

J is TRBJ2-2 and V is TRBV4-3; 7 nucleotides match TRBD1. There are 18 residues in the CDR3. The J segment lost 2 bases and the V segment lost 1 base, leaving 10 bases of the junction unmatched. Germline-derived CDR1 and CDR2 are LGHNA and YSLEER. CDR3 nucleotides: TGCGCCAGCAGCCAAGCTAGACCGGGACAGATAAACACCGGGGAGCTGTTTTTT. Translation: CASSQARPGQINTGELFF.

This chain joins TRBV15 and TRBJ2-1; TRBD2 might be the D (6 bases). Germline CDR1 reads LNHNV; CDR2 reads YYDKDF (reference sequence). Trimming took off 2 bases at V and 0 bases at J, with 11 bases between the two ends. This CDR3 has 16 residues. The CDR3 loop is CATSRKGGSSYNEQFF. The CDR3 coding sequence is TGTGCCACCAGCAGAAAAGGAGGGAGCTCCTACAATGAGCAGTTCTTC.

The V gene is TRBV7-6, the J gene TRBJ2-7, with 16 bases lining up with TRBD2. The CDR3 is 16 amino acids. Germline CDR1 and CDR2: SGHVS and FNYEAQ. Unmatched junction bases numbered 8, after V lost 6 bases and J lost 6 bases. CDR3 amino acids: CASRPGLAGGPGEQYF. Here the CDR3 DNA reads TGTGCCAGCAGACCGGGACTAGCGGGAGGGCCGGGCGAGCAGTACTTC. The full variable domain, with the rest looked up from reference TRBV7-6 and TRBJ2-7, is GAGVSQSPRYKVTKRGQDVALRCDPISGHVSLYWYRQALGQGPEFLTYFNYEAQQDKSGLPNDRFSAERPEGSISTLTIQRTEQRDSAMYRCASRPGLAGGPGEQYFGPGTRLTVT.

CDR3 nucleotides: TGCGCCAGCAGTGAGGGGGGACTACCTCTCTACGAGCAGTACTTC. This sequence encodes CASSEGGLPLYEQYF. V is TRBV10-2 and J is TRBJ2-7; 7 nucleotides line up with TRBD2. CDR1 WSHSY and CDR2 SAAADI come from the germline V gene. The CDR3 consists of 15 residues. V shed 2 bases and J 3 bases; nucleotides not matched to a gene: 7.

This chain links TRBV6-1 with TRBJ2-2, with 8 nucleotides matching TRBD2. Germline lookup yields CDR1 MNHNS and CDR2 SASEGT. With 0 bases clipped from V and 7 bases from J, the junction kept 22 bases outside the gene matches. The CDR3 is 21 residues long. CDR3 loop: CASSEAPQAGGPGGRNGELFF. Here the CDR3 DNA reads TGTGCCAGCAGTGAAGCTCCCCAGGCGGGGGGCCCGGGAGGGCGGAACGGGGAGCTGTTTTTT.

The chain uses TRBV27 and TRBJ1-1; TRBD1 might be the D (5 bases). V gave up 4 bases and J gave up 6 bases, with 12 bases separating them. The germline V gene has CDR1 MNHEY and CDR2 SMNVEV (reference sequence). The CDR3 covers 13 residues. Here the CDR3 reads CASSYGSGPEAFF. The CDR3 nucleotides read TGTGCCAGCAGTTACGGGTCGGGGCCTGAAGCTTTCTTT.

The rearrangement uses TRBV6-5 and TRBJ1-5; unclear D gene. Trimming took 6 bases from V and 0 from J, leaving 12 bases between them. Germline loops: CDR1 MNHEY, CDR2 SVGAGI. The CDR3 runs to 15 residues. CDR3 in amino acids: CASRRSRDSNQPQHF. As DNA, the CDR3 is TGTGCCAGCAGACGATCCCGGGATAGCAATCAGCCCCAGCATTTT.

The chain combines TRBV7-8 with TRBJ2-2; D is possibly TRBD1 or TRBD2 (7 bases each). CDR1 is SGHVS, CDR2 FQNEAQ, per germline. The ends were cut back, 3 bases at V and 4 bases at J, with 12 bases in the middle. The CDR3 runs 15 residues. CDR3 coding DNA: TGTGCCAGCAGCTTGGGAGGGACAGTCACCGGGGAGCTGTTTTTT. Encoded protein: CASSLGGTVTGELFF.

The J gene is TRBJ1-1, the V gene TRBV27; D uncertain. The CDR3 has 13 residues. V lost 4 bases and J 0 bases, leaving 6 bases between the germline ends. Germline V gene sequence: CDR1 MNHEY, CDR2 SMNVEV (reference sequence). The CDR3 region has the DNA TGTGCCAGCAGTTCTGGGATGAACACTGAAGCTTTCTTT. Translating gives CASSSGMNTEAFF.

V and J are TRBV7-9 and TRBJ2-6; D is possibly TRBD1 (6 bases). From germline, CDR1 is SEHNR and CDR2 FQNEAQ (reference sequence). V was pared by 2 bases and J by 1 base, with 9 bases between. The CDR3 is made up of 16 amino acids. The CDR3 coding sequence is TGTGCCAGCAGCTTACAGGGGATGTCTGGGGCCAACGTCCTGACTTTC. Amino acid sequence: CASSLQGMSGANVLTF. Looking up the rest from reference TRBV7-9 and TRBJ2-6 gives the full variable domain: DTGVSQNPRHKITKRGQNVTFRCDPISEHNRLYWYRQTLGQGPEFLTYFQNEAQLEKSRLLSDRFSAERPKGSFSTLEIQRTEQGDSAMYLCASSLQGMSGANVLTFGAGSRLTVL.

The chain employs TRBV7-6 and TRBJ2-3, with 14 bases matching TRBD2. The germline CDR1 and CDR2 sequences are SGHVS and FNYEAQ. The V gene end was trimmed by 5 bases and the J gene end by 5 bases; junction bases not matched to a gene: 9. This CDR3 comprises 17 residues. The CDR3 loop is CASSPYSGTSGRDTQYF. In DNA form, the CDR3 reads TGTGCCAGCAGCCCCTACTCCGGGACTAGCGGGAGAGATACGCAGTATTTT.

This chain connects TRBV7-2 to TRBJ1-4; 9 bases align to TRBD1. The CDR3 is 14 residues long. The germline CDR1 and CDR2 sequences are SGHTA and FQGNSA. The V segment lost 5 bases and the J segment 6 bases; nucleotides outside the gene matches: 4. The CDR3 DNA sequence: TGTGCCAGCAGCATTACAGGGGGCTATGAAAAACTGTTTTTT. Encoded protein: CASSITGGYEKLFF.

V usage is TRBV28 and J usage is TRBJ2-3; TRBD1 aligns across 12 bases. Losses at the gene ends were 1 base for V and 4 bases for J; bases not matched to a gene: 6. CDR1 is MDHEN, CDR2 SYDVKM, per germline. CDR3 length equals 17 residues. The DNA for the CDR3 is TGTGCCAGCAGTTTATTGGGCGGGACAGGGGGCTCAGATACGCAGTATTTT. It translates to CASSLLGGTGGSDTQYF.

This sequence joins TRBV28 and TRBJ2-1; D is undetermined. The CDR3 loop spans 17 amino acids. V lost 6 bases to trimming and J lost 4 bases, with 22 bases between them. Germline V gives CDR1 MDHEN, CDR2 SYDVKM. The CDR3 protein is CASSSPRLARLYNEQFF. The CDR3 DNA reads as TGTGCCAGCAGCTCCCCTCGGCTTGCGCGGCTTTACAATGAGCAGTTCTTC.

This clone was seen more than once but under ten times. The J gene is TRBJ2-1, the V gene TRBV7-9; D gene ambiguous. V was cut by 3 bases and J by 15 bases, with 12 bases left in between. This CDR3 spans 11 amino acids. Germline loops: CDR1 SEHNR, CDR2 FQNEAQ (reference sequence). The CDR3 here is CASSFLDWGFF. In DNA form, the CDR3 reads TGTGCCAGCAGCTTCCTAGACTGGGGGTTCTTC.

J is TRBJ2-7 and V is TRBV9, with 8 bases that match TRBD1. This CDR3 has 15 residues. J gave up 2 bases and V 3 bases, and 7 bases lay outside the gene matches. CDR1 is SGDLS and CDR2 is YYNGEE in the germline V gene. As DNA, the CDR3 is TGTGCCAGCAGCGCCGGACAGGGCTTTACCTACGAGCAGTACTTC. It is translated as CASSAGQGFTYEQYF. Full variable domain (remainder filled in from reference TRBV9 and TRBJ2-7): DSGVTQTPKHLITATGQRVTLRCSPRSGDLSVYWYQQSLDQGLQFLIQYYNGEERAKGNILERFSAQQFPDLHSELNLSSLELGDSALYFCASSAGQGFTYEQYFGPGTRLTVT.

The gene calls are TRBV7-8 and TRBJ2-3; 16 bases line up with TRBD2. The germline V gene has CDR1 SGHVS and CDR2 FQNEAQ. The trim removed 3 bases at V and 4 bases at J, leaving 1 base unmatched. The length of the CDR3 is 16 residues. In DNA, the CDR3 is TGTGCCAGCAGCTTGGGACTAGCGGGAGGGCCAGATACGCAGTATTTT. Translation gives CASSLGLAGGPDTQYF.

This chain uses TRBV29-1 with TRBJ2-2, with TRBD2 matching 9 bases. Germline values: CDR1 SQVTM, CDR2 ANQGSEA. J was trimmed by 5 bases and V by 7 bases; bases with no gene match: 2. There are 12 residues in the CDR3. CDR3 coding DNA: TGCAGCGCAGCGGGGGGAACCGGGGAGCTGTTTTTT. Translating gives CSAAGGTGELFF.

The CDR3 DNA reads TGTGCCAGCAGCTTAGCGGCTAGCGGAGACTACGAGCAGTACTTC. It yields the protein CASSLAASGDYEQYF. The chain couples TRBV7-9 to TRBJ2-7, with 7 nucleotides matching TRBD2. The V gene end was trimmed by 0 bases and the J gene end by 3 bases; junction bases not matched to a gene: 5. Germline CDR1 is SEHNR and CDR2 is FQNEAQ (reference sequence). The CDR3 runs to 15 residues.

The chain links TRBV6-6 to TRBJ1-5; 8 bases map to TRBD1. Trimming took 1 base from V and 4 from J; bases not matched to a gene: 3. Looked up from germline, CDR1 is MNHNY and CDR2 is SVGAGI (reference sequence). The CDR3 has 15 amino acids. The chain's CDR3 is CASSYWQGANQPQHF. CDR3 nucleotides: TGTGCCAGCAGTTACTGGCAGGGGGCTAATCAGCCCCAGCATTTT.

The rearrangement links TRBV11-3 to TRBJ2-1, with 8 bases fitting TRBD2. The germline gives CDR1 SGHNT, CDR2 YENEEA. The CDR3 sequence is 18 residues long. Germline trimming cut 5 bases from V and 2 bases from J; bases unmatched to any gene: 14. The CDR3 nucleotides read TGTGCCAGCAGCCTACCTCGAACCCTAGCGGGCCCCTACAATGAGCAGTTCTTC. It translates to CASSLPRTLAGPYNEQFF.

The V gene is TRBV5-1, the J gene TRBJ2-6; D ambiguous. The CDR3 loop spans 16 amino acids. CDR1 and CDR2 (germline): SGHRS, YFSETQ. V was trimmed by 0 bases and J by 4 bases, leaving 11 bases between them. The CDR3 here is CASSLVVGLGANVLTF. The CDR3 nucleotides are TGCGCCAGCAGCTTGGTTGTGGGATTAGGGGCCAACGTCCTGACTTTC.

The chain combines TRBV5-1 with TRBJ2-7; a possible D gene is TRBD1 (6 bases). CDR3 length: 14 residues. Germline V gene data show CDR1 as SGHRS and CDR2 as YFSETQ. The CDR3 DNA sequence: TGCGCACAGCCAATCAGGGGCGGGTGTTCCGAGCAGTACTTC. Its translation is CAQPIRGGCSEQYF.